These 24 T cell receptor beta chains originate from one sample sequenced in a study of identical twins (dated by TCRdb to the mid-2010s). Library method: 5' RACE. The sequencer listed for this sample is Illumina HiSeq 2000. TCRdb handled the public reads itself, with Q25 trimming in fastp and clone calling in MiXCR, and kept productive beta chains. Duplicate CDR3 protein sequences are folded into a single record with the most common DNA and genes. The sample table lists just over 450,000 distinct CDR3 sequences, 14% of them with a count of one. The ten largest clones add up to about 0.52% of the sample. This same sample was also part of a study on yellow fever vaccine responses in identical twins.

Sequencing input: CD4+ T cells sorted from blood. The receptors were gathered from a woman aged 18 to 35 in good health.

V is TRBV12-3 or TRBV12-4 and J is TRBJ2-1; D ambiguous. Trimming pared 1 base from V and 10 bases from J, leaving 8 bases between. The CDR3 covers 12 residues. The CDR3 DNA is TGTGCCAGCAGTTTAGTGACCCAAGAGCAGTTCTTC. This encodes CASSLVTQEQFF.

The chain employs TRBV6-1 and TRBJ1-3; tentatively, D is TRBD1 (5 bases). V lost 8 bases and J 1 base, leaving 15 bases between the germline ends. CDR1 is MNHNS and CDR2 is SASEGT in the germline V gene. The CDR3 contains 15 residues. This CDR3 is CASSLGEPSGNTIYF. The DNA for the CDR3 is TGTGCCAGCTCCTTGGGGGAACCTTCTGGAAACACCATATATTTT.

This clonotype was detected only a few times. The chain uses TRBV29-1 and TRBJ2-5; D remains ambiguous. This CDR3 has 13 residues. Germline CDR1 reads SQVTM; CDR2 reads ANQGSEA. Trimming shortened V by 0 bases and J by 5 bases, and 10 bases separated the two germline ends. The CDR3 spells CSVEDVGIETQYF. Here the CDR3 DNA reads TGCAGCGTTGAAGACGTGGGAATCGAGACCCAGTACTTC.

This clonotype was seen a few times. This chain links TRBV6-1 with TRBJ2-2; no clear D. Germline lookup yields CDR1 MNHNS and CDR2 SASEGT. V gave up 4 bases and J gave up 4 bases, with 19 bases separating them. CDR3 length: 17 amino acids. The CDR3 DNA reads as TGTGCCAGCAGTGGCCTGATGGTGGGCGGCGGCACCGGGGAGCTGTTTTTT. As protein: CASSGLMVGGGTGELFF.

The chain carries TRBV29-1 and TRBJ1-1; 8 bases line up with TRBD1. This CDR3 is built from 13 residues. The V gene end was trimmed by 7 bases and the J gene end by 4 bases; junction bases not matched to a gene: 8. CDR1 is SQVTM and CDR2 is ANQGSEA in the germline V gene. CDR3 protein: CSGRTDRATEAFF. CDR3 nucleotides: TGCAGCGGTAGAACGGACAGGGCCACTGAAGCTTTCTTT.

This clonotype was seen more than once but under ten times. This sequence joins TRBV18 and TRBJ1-2; D remains unclear. The CDR3 has 15 residues. Deletions cut 3 bases from V and 5 bases from J, with 16 bases between. Germline CDR1 and CDR2: KGHSH and LQKENI. CDR3 region: CASSPFPGGGYGYTF. CDR3 bases: TGTGCCAGCTCACCTTTCCCGGGAGGCGGATATGGCTACACCTTC.

This chain uses TRBV6-1 with TRBJ2-6; D is unclear. The germline V and J ends were trimmed by 7 bases and 0 bases, with 10 bases remaining between them. CDR3 size: 15 residues. Germline CDR1 and CDR2: MNHNS and SASEGT. CDR3 bases: TGTGCCAGCAATATATTGGGCTCTGGGGCCAACGTCCTGACTTTC. It translates to CASNILGSGANVLTF.

The V call is TRBV2, the J call TRBJ2-1; D possibly corresponds to TRBD1 (6 bases). Germline lookup yields CDR1 SNHLY and CDR2 FYNNEI. This CDR3 is 14 amino acids long. V gave up 6 bases and J gave up 12 bases, with 21 bases separating them. Written as DNA, the CDR3 is TGTGCCAGCAGCCCTTCCCTAAGTGAGGGGGTGCAGTTCTTC. Its protein is CASSPSLSEGVQFF.

This clonotype turned up a few times. The chain recombines TRBV7-2 with TRBJ2-5; D is unclear. Germline V CDR1 and CDR2: SGHTA, FQGNSA. CDR3 length: 12 amino acids. Trimming removed 4 bases at V and 1 base at J, with 4 bases between. The CDR3 spells CASSSVQETQYF. The CDR3 region has the DNA TGTGCCAGCAGCTCGGTCCAAGAGACCCAGTACTTC.

Comments on this clonotype: This CDR3 fails to terminate in the conserved phenylalanine or tryptophan, so it likely reflects a read error. This rearrangement joins TRBV7-9 to TRBJ2-7; D perhaps matches TRBD1 (5 bases). V was cut by 0 bases and J by 3 bases, with 9 bases left in between. Germline V CDR1 and CDR2: SEHNR, FQNEAQ (reference sequence). The CDR3 totals 14 residues. CDR3 amino acids: CASSLATGIYEQYS. The CDR3 DNA reads as TGTGCCAGCAGCTTAGCTACAGGCATCTACGAGCAGTACTCC.

This chain uses TRBV4-1 with TRBJ2-3; no clear D. Trimming stripped 3 bases from V and 2 bases from J, with 12 bases between. CDR1 and CDR2 (germline): MGHRA, YSYEKL. The CDR3 has 15 amino acids. For the CDR3, the DNA is TGCGCCAGCAGCCATCCAGCAAAGAACACAGATACGCAGTATTTT. The encoded protein is CASSHPAKNTDTQYF.

This clonotype was observed many times. V usage is TRBV7-9 and J usage is TRBJ2-3, with a possible D match to TRBD1 (6 bases). Germline CDR1 SEHNR, CDR2 FQNEAQ (reference sequence). The CDR3 is made up of 14 amino acids. V was pared by 3 bases and J by 4 bases, with 11 bases between. CDR3 sequence: CASSFSRGPDTQYF. The CDR3 DNA reads as TGTGCCAGCAGCTTTTCCAGGGGTCCAGATACGCAGTATTTT.

This clonotype has just a few counts. J is TRBJ2-3 and V is TRBV3-1, with 12 positions matching TRBD1. Germline V lookup: CDR1 LGHDT, CDR2 YNNKEL (reference sequence). The CDR3 contains 16 residues. V shed 4 bases and J 4 bases; nucleotides not matched to a gene: 6. This CDR3 reads CASSRRDRGLADTQYF. The CDR3 DNA follows: TGTGCCAGCAGCCGTCGGGACAGGGGGCTGGCAGATACGCAGTATTTT.

V usage is TRBV12-3 or TRBV12-4 and J usage is TRBJ2-3; D possibly corresponds to TRBD2 (6 bases). V was cut by 1 base and J by 3 bases, with 14 bases left in between. This CDR3 region has 16 residues. In DNA, the CDR3 is TGTGCCAGCAGTTTAGTTTCGGCGGGGAGGACAGATACGCAGTATTTT. Encoded protein: CASSLVSAGRTDTQYF.

V usage is TRBV15 and J usage is TRBJ2-7, with 9 positions matching TRBD2. Germline assignment: CDR1 LNHNV and CDR2 YYDKDF (reference sequence). The CDR3 runs 18 residues. The J segment lost 0 bases and the V segment lost 3 bases, leaving 12 bases of the junction unmatched. As DNA, the CDR3 is TGTGCCACCAGCAGGGGAAGGCTAGCGGGGACCAGCTCCTACGAGCAGTACTTC. It yields the protein CATSRGRLAGTSSYEQYF.

This clonotype appeared a few times. The chain recombines TRBV20-1 with TRBJ2-5; 10 bases match TRBD1. Per the germline V gene, CDR1 is DFQATT and CDR2 is SNEGSKA (reference sequence). The CDR3 loop spans 16 amino acids. V lost 4 bases, J lost 5 bases, and 13 bases stayed unmatched. CDR3 protein: CSANDRGRGVQETQYF. The DNA for the CDR3 is TGCAGTGCTAATGACAGGGGGCGCGGAGTCCAGGAGACCCAGTACTTC.

In its sample, this clonotype was seen many times. The chain uses TRBV4-3 and TRBJ2-7; D unresolved. V was trimmed by 0 bases and J by 6 bases, leaving 12 bases between them. This CDR3 is 14 amino acids long. Germline V gene data show CDR1 as LGHNA and CDR2 as YSLEER. CDR3 sequence reads: CASSQDVYKVEQYF. CDR3 coding DNA: TGCGCCAGCAGCCAAGATGTTTATAAGGTCGAGCAGTACTTC.

This clonotype was detected a few times. The CDR3 nucleotides are TGTGCCAGCAGCTTTCGTGCGACTAGCGGGAGGACAGATACGCAGTATTTT. Its translation is CASSFRATSGRTDTQYF. The rearrangement links TRBV7-9 to TRBJ2-3, with 13 bases identical to TRBD2. The CDR3 spans 17 residues. The germline V gene has CDR1 SEHNR and CDR2 FQNEAQ (reference sequence). V dropped 3 bases and J dropped 3; count of bases not matched to a gene: 6.

This clonotype was observed a few times. The rearrangement joins TRBV29-1 to TRBJ2-3; D may be TRBD1 or TRBD2 (7 bases each). The CDR3 contains 16 residues. CDR1 and CDR2 (germline): SQVTM, ANQGSEA. Trimming left V 0 bases short and J 6 bases short, with 19 bases between. The CDR3 region is CSVEDPLNRGGDTQYF. The CDR3 nucleotides are TGCAGCGTTGAAGACCCGCTTAACAGGGGAGGGGATACGCAGTATTTT.

The V gene is TRBV28, the J gene TRBJ1-5; no clear D. The CDR3 runs 15 residues. Trimming took off 6 bases at V and 7 bases at J, with 19 bases between the two ends. The germline V gene has CDR1 MDHEN and CDR2 SYDVKM. In DNA, the CDR3 is TGTGCCAGCAGGGCGGACGGGATACTAGGGCAGCCCCAGCATTTT. Translation gives CASRADGILGQPQHF.

This clonotype was observed a handful of times. The chain joins TRBV5-1 to TRBJ1-1; D not resolved. Deletions cut 1 base from V and 2 bases from J, with 15 bases between. CDR3 size: 16 residues. Germline V gene data show CDR1 as SGHRS and CDR2 as YFSETQ. The CDR3 nucleotides read TGCGCCAGCAGCTTGACTTTCGGTCCGACCAACACTGAAGCTTTCTTT. Translated, it gives CASSLTFGPTNTEAFF.

In this sample, this clonotype turned up many times. One end of the junction is discordant with germline, which a read error may explain. The chain couples TRBV2 to TRBJ1-2; D is uncertain. The CDR3 has 13 amino acids. CDR1 is SNHLY and CDR2 is FYNNEI in the germline V gene. The CDR3 sequence is CASSGRANLGVNF. The CDR3 coding sequence is TGTGCCAGCAGCGGGAGGGCCAATTTGGGAGTAAACTTC.

V usage is TRBV9 and J usage is TRBJ2-5; TRBD2 matches at 11 bases. Losses at the gene ends were 0 bases for V and 3 bases for J; bases not matched to a gene: 7. The V gene's germline CDR1 is SGDLS and CDR2 YYNGEE. The CDR3 length is 17 residues. CDR3 loop: CASSVDLSGGVKETQYF. In DNA form, the CDR3 reads TGTGCCAGCAGCGTAGATCTTAGCGGGGGGGTGAAAGAGACCCAGTACTTC.

The chain links TRBV19 to TRBJ2-7; D unresolved. Germline values: CDR1 LNHDA, CDR2 SQIVND (reference sequence). The CDR3 consists of 14 residues. Trimming pared 4 bases from V and 0 bases from J, leaving 10 bases between. The CDR3 region is CASSNRGNSYEQYF. CDR3 sequence (DNA): TGTGCCAGTAGTAACAGAGGAAACTCCTACGAGCAGTACTTC.